Each of the 11 T cell receptor beta chains below was sequenced from the same sample in a study of OX40 agonist ivuxolimab in advanced cancers. Profiling relied on immunoSEQ multiplex PCR, and the TCRdb table lists in-frame clones only, not all of them. Of about 53,000 clones in the sample, nearly 90% were seen once. Sample: CD4+ or CD8+ T cells sorted from blood, taken in a trial of the OX40 agonist ivuxolimab. The source is an adult with an advanced solid tumor such as melanoma, head and neck, liver or kidney cancer.

This chain links TRBV6-5 with TRBJ1-2, with D possibly being TRBD1 (5 bases). CDR1 and CDR2 from the germline V gene are MNHEY and SVGAGI. The CDR3 contains 15 residues. Deletions cut 4 bases from V and 3 bases from J, with 15 bases between. This CDR3 reads CASSSRGEAHYGYTF. CDR3 in DNA: TGTGCCAGCAGTTCTCGGGGCGAGGCCCACTATGGCTACACCTTC.

This sequence joins TRBV25-1 and TRBJ1-2, with D tentatively TRBD1 (5 bases). CDR3 length equals 14 residues. The germline CDR1 and CDR2 sequences are MGHDK and SYGVNS. Trimming cost V 8 bases and J 5 bases, with 18 bases left between them. This CDR3 is CASSRPGGNYGYTF. The CDR3 DNA follows: TGTGCCAGCTCCCGACCCGGGGGTAATTATGGCTACACCTTC.

CDR3 in DNA: TGTGCCTGGAGTGTGAGCTTGGGCACAGATACGCAGTATTTT. Its translation is CAWSVSLGTDTQYF. The V and J genes are TRBV30 and TRBJ2-3; D not certain. CDR1 is GTSNPN and CDR2 is SVGIG in the germline V gene (reference sequence). CDR3 length: 14 amino acids. V was shortened by 0 bases and J by 1 base, with 8 bases between the two germline ends.

This clone was counted a single time. The V and J genes are TRBV10-3 and TRBJ1-4; 9 positions match TRBD1. CDR3 length: 18 residues. In germline, CDR1 is ENHRY, CDR2 SYGVKD. V lost 5 bases, J lost 1 base, and 11 bases stayed unmatched. The CDR3 DNA reads as TGTGCCATCAGTTTTACAGGGGGCGGATTTGGAACTAATGAAAAACTGTTTTTT. This sequence encodes CAISFTGGGFGTNEKLFF.

This clone was recorded once. The chain is built from TRBV7-3 and TRBJ2-1; 9 nucleotides agree with TRBD2. The CDR3 is 19 amino acids. Germline V gene sequence: CDR1 SGHTA, CDR2 FQGTGA. The trim removed 1 base at V and 1 base at J, leaving 11 bases unmatched. This chain's CDR3 is CASSLSGSGRGRSYNEQFF. The DNA for the CDR3 is TGTGCCAGCAGCTTAAGTGGTAGCGGGAGAGGGCGTTCCTACAATGAGCAGTTCTTC.

The chain joins TRBV5-4 to TRBJ1-2; no clear D. With 2 bases removed from V and 4 bases from J, the gap between germline ends came to 12 bases. Germline V gives CDR1 SGHNT, CDR2 YYREEE (reference sequence). The CDR3 totals 14 residues. CDR3 nucleotides: TGTGCCAGCAGCTTCCGGTCACGGACCTATGGCTACACCTTC. Encoded protein: CASSFRSRTYGYTF.

The V and J genes are TRBV5-1 and TRBJ2-7, with D perhaps TRBD2 (6 bases). With 0 bases removed from V and 2 bases from J, the gap between germline ends came to 9 bases. The CDR3 runs 14 residues. Per the germline V gene, CDR1 is SGHRS and CDR2 is YFSETQ. The CDR3 DNA is TGCGCCAGCAGCTTGGGACTAGTAGCCTACGAGCAGTACTTC. This encodes CASSLGLVAYEQYF.

The chain combines TRBV9 with TRBJ2-5; 8 nucleotides match TRBD2. The V gene end was trimmed by 2 bases and the J gene end by 5 bases; junction bases not matched to a gene: 8. This CDR3 is built from 15 residues. Per germline, CDR1 SGDLS and CDR2 YYNGEE. CDR3 sequence: CASSVSSGTFETQYF. CDR3 bases: TGTGCCAGCAGCGTTAGTAGCGGGACTTTTGAGACCCAGTACTTC.

The chain combines TRBV7-9 with TRBJ2-2; D is uncertain. The CDR3 extends over 8 amino acids. Germline V gene sequence: CDR1 SEHNR, CDR2 FQNEAQ (reference sequence). With 10 bases removed from V and 6 bases from J, the gap between germline ends came to 0 bases. CDR3 coding DNA: TGTGCCACCGGGGAGCTGTTTTTT. Translating gives CATGELFF.

The V gene is TRBV2, the J gene TRBJ2-4, with TRBD1 identical over 8 bases. J gave up 8 bases and V 6 bases, and 6 bases lay outside the gene matches. The CDR3 spans 13 residues. The germline V gene has CDR1 SNHLY and CDR2 FYNNEI. CDR3 sequence: CASRGRGLDIQYF. The CDR3 region has the DNA TGTGCCAGCAGGGGCAGGGGGCTAGACATTCAGTACTTC.

As regards this clone: Distinct nucleotide sequences in the sample also encode this CDR3. The rearrangement links TRBV5-4 to TRBJ2-5; D unresolved. CDR3 length: 14 amino acids. CDR1 is SGHNT, CDR2 YYREEE, per germline (reference sequence). V shed 0 bases and J shed 2 bases, with 8 bases lying between them. The CDR3 DNA follows: TGTGCCAGCAGCTTGGGTTCGCGTCAAGAGACCCAGTACTTC. Residues: CASSLGSRQETQYF.